This T cell receptor beta chain emerged from a study of graft-versus-host responses after intestinal transplantation. TCRdb keeps only in-frame clones here, not all; method: immunoSEQ multiplex PCR. The table includes roughly 110,000 clones, approximately 90% detected once. Findings and limits, study-wide: There were GvH clones found in recipient marrow, and some of them appeared first in ileum or blood.

In the case of this clone: Its antigen remains unidentified.

V lost 8 bases to trimming and J lost 2 bases, with 19 bases between them. This CDR3 spans 16 amino acids. CDR1 and CDR2 from the germline V gene are SGHAT and FQDESV (reference sequence). Sequencing used unstimulated CD4+ T cells sorted from spleen or lymph node cells, obtained before transplant. This receptor was taken from a human donor who was the organ donor for an intestinal transplant. The genes are TRBV11-1 and TRBJ2-1; D tentatively reads TRBD1 or TRBD2 (5 bases each). The CDR3 DNA reads TGTGCCAGCGCCGCCCGGGGCTCTGCCCCCTACAATGAGCAGTTCTTC. Amino acid sequence: CASAARGSAPYNEQFF.